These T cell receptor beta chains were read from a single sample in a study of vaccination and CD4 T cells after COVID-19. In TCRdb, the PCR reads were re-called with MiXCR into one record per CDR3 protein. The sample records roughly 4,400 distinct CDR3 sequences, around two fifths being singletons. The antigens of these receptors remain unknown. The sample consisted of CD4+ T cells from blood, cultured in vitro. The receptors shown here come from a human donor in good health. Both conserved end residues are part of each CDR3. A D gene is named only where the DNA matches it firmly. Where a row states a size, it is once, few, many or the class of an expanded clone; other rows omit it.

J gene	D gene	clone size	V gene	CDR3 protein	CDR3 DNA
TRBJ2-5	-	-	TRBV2	CASTLTSSQETQYF	TGTGCCAGCACTCTGACTAGTTCCCAAGAGACCCAGTACTTC
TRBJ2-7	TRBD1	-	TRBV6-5	CASSSGTGGSEQYF	TGTGCCAGCAGTTCCGGGACAGGGGGCAGCGAGCAGTACTTC
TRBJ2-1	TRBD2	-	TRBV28	CASSLGRAGGFNNEQFF	TGTGCCAGCAGTTTGGGTCGGGCGGGGGGTTTTAACAATGAGCAGTTCTTC
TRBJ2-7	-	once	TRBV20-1	CSASVQQAGEQYF	TGCAGTGCTAGTGTCCAGCAAGCCGGCGAGCAGTACTTC
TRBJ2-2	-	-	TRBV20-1	CSAREWGSGELFF	TGCAGTGCTAGAGAATGGGGATCCGGGGAGCTGTTTTTT
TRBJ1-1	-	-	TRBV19	CASRVRDTEAFF	TGTGCCAGTAGAGTAAGAGACACTGAAGCTTTCTTT
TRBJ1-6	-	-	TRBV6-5	CASSYSEGGLGSPLHF	TGTGCCAGCAGTTACTCAGAGGGGGGGCTAGGTTCACCCCTCCACTTT
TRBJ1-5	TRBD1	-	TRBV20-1	CSARDSPYSNQPQHF	TGCAGTGCCAGGGACAGCCCTTATAGCAATCAGCCCCAGCATTTT
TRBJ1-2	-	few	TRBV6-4	CASSDSMGGYTF	TGTGCCAGCAGTGACTCAATGGGCGGCTACACCTTC
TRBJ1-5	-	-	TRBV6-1	CASSQAVGSGGQGQPQHF	TGTGCCAGCAGTCAAGCAGTGGGGTCGGGGGGGCAAGGTCAGCCCCAGCATTTT
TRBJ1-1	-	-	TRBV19	CASSIFGAENTEAFF	TGTGCCAGTAGTATCTTTGGTGCAGAGAACACTGAAGCTTTCTTT
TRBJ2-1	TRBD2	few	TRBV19	CASKGTRAYNEQFF	TGTGCCAGTAAGGGGACTAGAGCTTACAATGAGCAGTTCTTC
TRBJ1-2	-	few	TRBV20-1	CSASQEGSIGYGYTF	TGCAGTGCTAGTCAAGAGGGGAGTATCGGCTATGGCTACACCTTC
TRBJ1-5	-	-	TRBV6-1	CASSPLAMAASNQPQHF	TGTGCCAGCAGTCCTCTTGCTATGGCAGCCAGCAATCAGCCCCAGCATTTT
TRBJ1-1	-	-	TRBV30	CAWSRGVGTEAFF	TGTGCCTGGAGTCGTGGGGTTGGCACTGAAGCTTTCTTT
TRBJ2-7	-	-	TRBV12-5	CASGLVGGNEQYF	TGTGCTAGTGGTTTGGTAGGAGGGAACGAGCAGTACTTC
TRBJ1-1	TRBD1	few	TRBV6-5	CASSYSGGGEAFF	TGTGCCAGCAGTTACTCAGGGGGCGGTGAAGCTTTCTTT
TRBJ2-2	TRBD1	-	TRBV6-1	CASRGTGNTGELFF	TGTGCCAGCAGGGGGACAGGGAACACCGGGGAGCTGTTTTTT
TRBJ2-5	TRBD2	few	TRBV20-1	CSAPTSGRGETQYF	TGCAGTGCTCCTACTAGCGGGCGGGGAGAGACCCAGTACTTC
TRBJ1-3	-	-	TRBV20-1	CSGVSNSGNTIYF	TGCAGTGGGGTCAGCAACTCTGGAAACACCATATATTTT
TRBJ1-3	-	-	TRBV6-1	CASRIRAGNTIYF	TGTGCCAGCAGAATCAGGGCTGGAAACACCATATATTTT
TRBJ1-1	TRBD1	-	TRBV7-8	CASSKTGGRTEAFF	TGTGCCAGCAGCAAAACAGGGGGTAGGACTGAAGCTTTCTTT
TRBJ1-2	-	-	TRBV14	CASSQAGLDYGYTF	TGTGCCAGCAGCCAAGCAGGTCTCGACTATGGCTACACCTTC
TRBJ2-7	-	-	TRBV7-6	CASSPGPNYEQYF	TGTGCCAGCAGCCCCGGACCGAACTACGAGCAGTACTTC
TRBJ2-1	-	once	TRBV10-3	CAINPGGAPNNEQFF	TGTGCCATTAACCCAGGGGGGGCCCCCAACAATGAGCAGTTCTTC
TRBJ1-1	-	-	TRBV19	CASSSQALNTEAFF	TGTGCCAGTAGTAGTCAGGCTCTGAACACTGAAGCTTTCTTT
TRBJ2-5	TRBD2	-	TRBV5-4	CASSLPGLEVGETQYF	TGTGCCAGCAGCTTGCCGGGACTAGAAGTCGGAGAGACCCAGTACTTC
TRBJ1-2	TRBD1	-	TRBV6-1	CASSLRDRDGYTF	TGTGCCAGCAGTCTCCGGGACAGGGATGGCTACACCTTC
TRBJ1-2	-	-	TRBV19	CASRFGRTLYGYTF	TGTGCCAGTAGATTCGGCAGGACCCTCTATGGCTACACCTTC
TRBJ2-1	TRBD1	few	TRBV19	CASSIRQGYNEQFF	TGTGCCAGTAGTATAAGACAGGGTTACAATGAGCAGTTCTTC
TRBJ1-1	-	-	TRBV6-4	CASSAQGRLNTEAFF	TGTGCCAGCAGTGCGCAGGGCAGATTGAACACTGAAGCTTTCTTT
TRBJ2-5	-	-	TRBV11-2	CASSLAVTETQYF	TGTGCCAGCAGCTTAGCGGTTACGGAGACCCAGTACTTC
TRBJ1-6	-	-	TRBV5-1	CASSLSLESYNSPLHF	TGCGCCAGCAGCTTGTCCCTCGAATCCTATAATTCACCCCTCCACTTT
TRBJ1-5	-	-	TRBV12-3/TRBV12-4	CASSPDSSWGPQHF	TGTGCCAGCAGTCCGGACTCATCCTGGGGGCCCCAGCATTTT
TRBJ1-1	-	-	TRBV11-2	CASSPRSMNTEAFF	TGTGCCAGCAGCCCCCGATCAATGAACACTGAAGCTTTCTTT
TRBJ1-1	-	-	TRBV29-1	CSVGQPNTEAFF	TGCAGCGTTGGACAGCCGAACACTGAAGCTTTCTTT
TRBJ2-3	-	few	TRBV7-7	CASSLGSPTDTQYF	TGTGCCAGCAGCTTAGGGTCGCCCACAGATACGCAGTATTTT
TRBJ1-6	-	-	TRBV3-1	CASSDTRAGLHSPLHF	TGTGCCAGCAGCGACACGAGGGCAGGCCTCCATTCACCCCTCCACTTT
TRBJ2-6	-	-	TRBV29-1	CSVDVAGANVLTF	TGCAGCGTTGACGTGGCTGGGGCCAACGTCCTGACTTTC
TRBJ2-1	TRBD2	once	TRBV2	CASRTGLASNEQFF	TGTGCCAGCAGGACCGGACTAGCGTCGAATGAGCAGTTCTTC
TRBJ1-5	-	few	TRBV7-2	CASSLGQNQPQHF	TGTGCCAGCAGCTTAGGGCAGAATCAGCCCCAGCATTTT
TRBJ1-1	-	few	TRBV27	CASTFDSSGVHTEAFF	TGTGCCAGCACCTTCGACTCGAGCGGGGTGCACACTGAAGCTTTCTTT
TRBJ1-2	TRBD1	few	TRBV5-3	CARTHTGGGYGYTF	TGTGCCAGAACCCATACAGGGGGCGGCTATGGCTACACCTTC
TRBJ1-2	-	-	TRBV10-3	CAISEQIQGSNGYTF	TGTGCCATCAGTGAACAAATACAGGGTTCTAATGGCTACACCTTC
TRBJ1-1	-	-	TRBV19	CASIGRGVNTEAFF	TGTGCCAGTATTGGTCGAGGGGTGAACACTGAAGCTTTCTTT